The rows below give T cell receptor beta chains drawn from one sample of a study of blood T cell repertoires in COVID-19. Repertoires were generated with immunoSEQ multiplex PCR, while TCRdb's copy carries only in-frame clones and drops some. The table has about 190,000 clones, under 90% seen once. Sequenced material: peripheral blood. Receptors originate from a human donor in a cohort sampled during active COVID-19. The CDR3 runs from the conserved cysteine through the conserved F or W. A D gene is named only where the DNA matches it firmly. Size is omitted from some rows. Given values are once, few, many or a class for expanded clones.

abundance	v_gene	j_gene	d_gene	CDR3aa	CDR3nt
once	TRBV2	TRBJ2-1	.	CASSRDHPSSYNEQFF	TGTGCCAGCAGTCGAGATCACCCGAGCTCCTACAATGAGCAGTTCTTC
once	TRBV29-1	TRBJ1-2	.	CSASESGTPYGYTF	TGCAGCGCATCAGAATCCGGGACACCCTATGGCTACACCTTC
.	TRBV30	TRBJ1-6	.	CAWRKGVYSSYNSPLHF	TGTGCCTGGAGGAAGGGGGTCTACAGCTCCTATAATTCACCCCTCCACTTT
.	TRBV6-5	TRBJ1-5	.	CASSTTGSQWPQHF	TGTGCCAGCAGTACTACAGGGTCGCAATGGCCCCAGCATTTT
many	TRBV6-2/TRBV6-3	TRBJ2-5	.	CASSLRGRETQYF	TGTGCCAGCAGTTTGCGGGGACGAGAGACCCAGTACTTC
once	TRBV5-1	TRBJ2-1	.	CASSVTLAPSSYNEQFF	TGCGCCAGCAGCGTGACCCTAGCGCCCAGCTCCTACAATGAGCAGTTCTTC
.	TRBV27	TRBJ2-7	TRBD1	CASSLIAGTGGEQYF	TGTGCCAGCAGTTTAATTGCCGGGACAGGGGGCGAGCAGTACTTC
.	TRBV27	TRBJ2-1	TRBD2	CASSLAGAIPFNEQFF	TGTGCCAGCAGTTTAGCGGGAGCAATTCCGTTCAATGAGCAGTTCTTC
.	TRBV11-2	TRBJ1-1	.	CASSLDYHSEAFF	TGTGCCAGCAGCTTAGATTACCACAGTGAAGCTTTCTTT
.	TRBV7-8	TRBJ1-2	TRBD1	CASSLRSPGTALIYTF	TGTGCCAGCAGCTTACGAAGTCCCGGGACAGCACTTATTTACACCTTC
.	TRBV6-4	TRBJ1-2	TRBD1	CASSRAGGAYGYTF	TGTGCCAGCAGTCGTGCAGGGGGAGCCTATGGCTACACCTTC